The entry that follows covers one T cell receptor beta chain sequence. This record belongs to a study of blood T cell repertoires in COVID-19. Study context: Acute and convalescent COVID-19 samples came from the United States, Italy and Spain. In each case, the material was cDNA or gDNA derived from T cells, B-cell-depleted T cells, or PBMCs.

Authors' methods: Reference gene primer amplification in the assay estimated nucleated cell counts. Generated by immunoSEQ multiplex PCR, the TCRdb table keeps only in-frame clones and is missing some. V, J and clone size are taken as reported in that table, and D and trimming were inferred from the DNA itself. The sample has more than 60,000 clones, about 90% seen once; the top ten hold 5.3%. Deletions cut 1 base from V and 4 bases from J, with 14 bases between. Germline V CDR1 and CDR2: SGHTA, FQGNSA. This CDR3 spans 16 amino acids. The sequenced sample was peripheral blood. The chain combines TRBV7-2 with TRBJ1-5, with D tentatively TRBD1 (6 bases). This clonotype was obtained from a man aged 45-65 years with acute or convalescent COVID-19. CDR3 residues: CASSLVGSQGNQPQHF. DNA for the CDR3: TGTGCCAGCAGCTTAGTAGGGAGCCAGGGGAATCAGCCCCAGCATTTT.